Described below is a single T cell receptor (beta chain) sequence and its context. Its antigen is undetermined. The data originate from a study of CXCR3-negative and CXCR3-positive naive CD8 T cells. Study-wide results and limits: Memory CD8+ cells showed much lower diversity, while both naive subsets displayed comparably high diversity. Researchers report CXCR3 expression partially decreased after cryopreservation, with fresh PBMCs used in most assays.

TRB cDNA libraries were made by UMI-labeled 5' RACE. TCRdb processed the 5' RACE reads again and assigns one entry to each CDR3 protein, with no DNA. This specimen shows about 130,000 distinct CDR3 sequences; the ten leading clones hold 0.29%. This CDR3 has 18 amino acids. Germline CDR1 and CDR2: WNHNN and SYGVQD (reference sequence). Definition of naive CD8+ T cells rested on a CD45RO-CCR7+CD27+CD95- profile. The V call is TRBV10-1, the J call TRBJ2-3; TCRdb selects TRBD2, and the lack of DNA leaves this call unchecked. This sequence originates from a human donor in good health. Some clones in this sample may be carry-over from other donors' samples. Sequenced input: naive CXCR3- CD8+ T cells from blood. Regarding subset: CD45RO-CCR7+CD27+CD95- naive CD8+ T cells lacking CXCR3 (TNR3-). CDR3 sequence: CASSEAVGGTSGTDTQYF.